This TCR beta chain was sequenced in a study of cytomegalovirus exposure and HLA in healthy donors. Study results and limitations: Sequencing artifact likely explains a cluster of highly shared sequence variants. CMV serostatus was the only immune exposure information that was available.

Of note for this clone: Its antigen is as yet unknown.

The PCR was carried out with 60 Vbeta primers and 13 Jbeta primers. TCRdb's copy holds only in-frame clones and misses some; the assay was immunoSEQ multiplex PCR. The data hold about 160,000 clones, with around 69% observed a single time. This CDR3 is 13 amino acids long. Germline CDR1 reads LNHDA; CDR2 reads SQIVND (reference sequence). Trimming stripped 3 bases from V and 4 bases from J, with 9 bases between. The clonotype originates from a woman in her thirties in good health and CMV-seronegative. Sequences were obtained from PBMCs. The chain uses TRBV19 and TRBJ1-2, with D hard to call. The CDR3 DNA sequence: TGTGCCAGTAGTATGGAGGGTCTCTATGGCTACACCTTC. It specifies CASSMEGLYGYTF.